This T cell receptor (beta chain) emerged from a study of blood T cell repertoires in COVID-19. Study summary: Whether acute or convalescent, the COVID-19 samples came from the United States, Italy and Spain. T cells, B-cell-depleted T cells, or PBMCs supplied cDNA or gDNA.

Original analysis: Estimation of nucleated cell counts was performed using reference gene primer amplification. Measured with immunoSEQ multiplex PCR; TCRdb has only the in-frame clones, and not every one. Clone size and the V and J calls come from that table; the DNA yielded D and trimming. The sample lists 190,000 or so clones; 70% to 80% were seen once. This CDR3 has 16 amino acids. Trimming took 4 bases from V and 0 from J; bases not matched to a gene: 5. Germline V gene lookup returns CDR1 MNHEY and CDR2 SVGEGT. The receptor was derived from a man in his forties or fifties who had recovered from COVID-19. The chain links TRBV6-2 or TRBV6-3 to TRBJ2-1, with 8 bases lining up with TRBD1. Material: peripheral blood. The chain's CDR3 is CASSLAGGASYNEQFF. As DNA, the CDR3 is TGTGCCAGCAGTTTGGCAGGGGGCGCCTCCTACAATGAGCAGTTCTTC.